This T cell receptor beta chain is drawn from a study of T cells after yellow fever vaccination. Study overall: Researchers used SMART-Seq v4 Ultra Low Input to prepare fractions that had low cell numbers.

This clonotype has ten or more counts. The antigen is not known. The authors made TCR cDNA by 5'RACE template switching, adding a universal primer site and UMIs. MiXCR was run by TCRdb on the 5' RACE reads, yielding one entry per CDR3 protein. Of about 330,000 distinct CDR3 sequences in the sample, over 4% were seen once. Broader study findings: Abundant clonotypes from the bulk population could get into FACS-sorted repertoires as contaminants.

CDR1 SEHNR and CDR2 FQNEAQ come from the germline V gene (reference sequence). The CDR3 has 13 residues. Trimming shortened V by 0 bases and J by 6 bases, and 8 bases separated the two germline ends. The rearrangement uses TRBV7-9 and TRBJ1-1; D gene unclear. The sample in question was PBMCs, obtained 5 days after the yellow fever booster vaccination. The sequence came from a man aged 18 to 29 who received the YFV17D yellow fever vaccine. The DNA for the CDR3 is TGTGCCAGCAGCTTAGCTATCCCCCCTGAAGCTTTCTTT. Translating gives CASSLAIPPEAFF.